These T cell receptor beta chains were read from a single sample in a study of follicular helper T cells after annual influenza vaccination. Clones were read by immunoSEQ multiplex PCR, and TCRdb kept only the in-frame ones, dropping some. The sample consists of about 5,800 clones, approximately 85% of them appearing once. Sample: CXCR5+ CD38- circulating T follicular helper cells from blood, taken on the day of influenza vaccination. Receptors originate from an adult who received the influenza vaccine. The CDR3 runs from the conserved cysteine through the conserved F or W. Each record gives: D gene, clone size, J gene, V gene, CDR3 protein, CDR3 DNA. D genes are given only for firm matches. Some rows have no size entry. The others give once, few or many, or a class for an expanded clone.

.,.,TRBJ1-3,TRBV7-8,CASSLLKGSGNTIYF,TGTGCCAGCAGCTTATTGAAAGGGTCTGGAAACACCATATATTTT
.,once,TRBJ1-1,TRBV15,CATSASRGLGAFF,TGTGCCACCAGCGCCTCTAGGGGTCTCGGAGCTTTCTTT
.,.,TRBJ1-5,TRBV5-1,CASSLDGSSNQPQHF,TGCGCCAGCAGCTTGGATGGGTCTAGCAATCAGCCCCAGCATTTT
.,.,TRBJ2-3,TRBV18,CASSPPSGTKDTQYF,TGTGCCAGCTCACCCCCCTCAGGGACCAAAGATACGCAGTATTTT
.,.,TRBJ2-1,TRBV9,CASSVDIWASGNEQFF,TGTGCCAGCAGCGTAGACATCTGGGCATCCGGCAATGAGCAGTTCTTC
.,.,TRBJ2-2,TRBV11-1,CASSVRWGTGELFF,TGTGCCAGCAGCGTTAGATGGGGCACCGGGGAGCTGTTTTTT
.,.,TRBJ2-3,TRBV11-3,CASSTSNRASSTDTQYF,TGTGCCAGCAGCACCTCCAACAGGGCATCTAGCACAGATACGCAGTATTTT
.,.,TRBJ2-1,TRBV28,CARGAGNNEQFF,TGTGCCAGGGGAGCAGGTAACAATGAGCAGTTCTTC
TRBD1,once,TRBJ2-2,TRBV4-1,CASSQVTGQGTGELFF,TGCGCCAGCAGCCAAGTGACGGGACAGGGGACCGGGGAGCTGTTTTTT
.,.,TRBJ2-2,TRBV5-5,CASSALAGSTGELFF,TGTGCCAGCAGCGCACTAGCCGGGAGCACCGGGGAGCTGTTTTTT
TRBD1,.,TRBJ2-7,TRBV27,CASSPSGQGKQEQYF,TGTGCCAGCAGCCCTTCAGGACAGGGGAAACAGGAGCAGTACTTC
.,.,TRBJ2-1,TRBV27,CASSFRRAMNEQFF,TGTGCCAGCAGTTTTCGGAGGGCTATGAATGAGCAGTTCTTC
TRBD2,once,TRBJ2-1,TRBV5-1,CASSLVAGGNNEQFF,TGCGCCAGCAGCTTGGTTGCGGGAGGGAACAATGAGCAGTTCTTC
.,.,TRBJ1-5,TRBV6-1,CASSVAGTSNQPQHF,TGTGCCAGCAGTGTGGCAGGGACTTCCAATCAGCCCCAGCATTTT
.,.,TRBJ1-4,TRBV27,CASRPFGTTNEKLFF,TGTGCCAGCAGACCCTTTGGCACAACTAATGAAAAACTGTTTTTT
.,.,TRBJ2-3,TRBV27,CASSLNRGGDTQYF,TGTGCCAGCAGTTTAAACAGGGGAGGGGATACGCAGTATTTT
.,.,TRBJ2-1,TRBV27,CASSLLSFGRTNEQFF,TGTGCCAGCAGTTTATTGAGTTTTGGGCGGACAAATGAGCAGTTCTTC
.,once,TRBJ1-2,TRBV19,CASSRNRDGYTF,TGTGCCAGTAGTCGAAACAGGGATGGCTACACCTTC
.,.,TRBJ1-2,TRBV7-9,CASSLNYGYTF,TGTGCCAGCAGCTTAAACTATGGCTACACCTTC
.,.,TRBJ2-7,TRBV18,CASSPAGDSAYEQYF,TGTGCCAGCTCACCAGCAGGGGACTCGGCCTACGAGCAGTACTTC
TRBD2,.,TRBJ2-1,TRBV10-3,CAIRRGGRVAGVANEQFF,TGTGCCATCAGGCGAGGGGGCAGGGTAGCGGGAGTAGCCAATGAGCAGTTCTTC
TRBD2,.,TRBJ2-1,TRBV19,CASSRAGGLYEQFF,TGTGCCAGTAGTCGCGCGGGAGGGTTGTATGAGCAGTTCTTC
TRBD1,.,TRBJ2-7,TRBV18,CASSPSPGQGFLHLYEQYF,TGTGCCAGCTCCCCAAGCCCGGGACAGGGCTTCTTGCATCTTTACGAGCAGTACTTC
.,.,TRBJ2-5,TRBV29-1,CSVKGGQKETQYF,TGCAGCGTTAAAGGAGGGCAGAAGGAGACCCAGTACTTC
.,few,TRBJ2-1,TRBV13,CASSRGYEQFF,TGTGCCAGCAGCCGAGGGTATGAGCAGTTCTTC
.,.,TRBJ2-7,TRBV12-1,CASSFAFVPRTGFYEQYF,TGTGCCAGCAGCTTTGCTTTTGTCCCGAGGACAGGGTTTTACGAGCAGTACTTC
.,.,TRBJ2-1,TRBV7-9,CASSPRGNSYNEQFF,TGTGCCAGCAGCCCCCGGGGGAACTCCTACAATGAGCAGTTCTTC
.,.,TRBJ2-7,TRBV14,CASSLGVWNEQYF,TGTGCCAGCAGCCTCGGGGTTTGGAACGAGCAGTACTTC
TRBD1,.,TRBJ1-1,TRBV7-9,CASSFRTGGGFTEAFF,TGTGCCAGCAGCTTCCGGACAGGGGGAGGTTTCACTGAAGCTTTCTTT
.,.,TRBJ2-5,TRBV10-3,CAISGPAGKETQYF,TGTGCCATCAGTGGGCCGGCAGGGAAAGAGACCCAGTACTTC
.,.,TRBJ1-1,TRBV14,CASSQGKNTEAFF,TGTGCCAGCAGCCAAGGGAAAAACACTGAAGCTTTCTTT
TRBD1,.,TRBJ1-2,TRBV7-2,CASSLTFLYSGTENGYTF,TGTGCCAGCAGCTTAACCTTCCTTTACTCCGGGACAGAAAATGGCTACACCTTC
.,few,TRBJ1-2,TRBV7-9,CASSPDTGGYTF,TGTGCCAGCAGCCCAGACACAGGCGGCTACACCTTC
.,.,TRBJ1-1,TRBV5-1,CASSNGRATIMNTEAFF,TGCGCCAGCAGCAACGGCAGGGCTACGATAATGAACACTGAAGCTTTCTTT
.,.,TRBJ2-7,TRBV30,CAWSVGDYEQYF,TGTGCCTGGAGTGTCGGCGATTACGAGCAGTACTTC
TRBD1,.,TRBJ2-5,TRBV5-1,CASSSDRVVGETQYF,TGCGCCAGCAGCTCGGACAGGGTAGTCGGGGAGACCCAGTACTTC
TRBD2,.,TRBJ2-1,TRBV11-2,CASRPGTSRNNEQFF,TGTGCCAGCAGGCCCGGGACTAGCCGCAACAATGAGCAGTTCTTC
.,once,TRBJ1-1,TRBV6-5,CASSGTMNTEAFF,TGTGCCAGCAGTGGCACTATGAACACTGAAGCTTTCTTT
.,.,TRBJ2-7,TRBV11-2,CASSLRESQYEQYF,TGTGCCAGCAGCTTACGGGAGAGTCAGTACGAGCAGTACTTC
TRBD1,.,TRBJ1-4,TRBV19,CATSASDREKLFF,TGTGCCACTTCTGCCTCGGACAGGGAAAAACTGTTTTTT
TRBD2,.,TRBJ2-3,TRBV10-3,CAITVTSGLTDTQYF,TGTGCCATCACCGTGACTAGCGGGTTGACAGATACGCAGTATTTT
TRBD2,.,TRBJ2-1,TRBV7-9,CASSLGLAGERGFF,TGTGCCAGCAGCTTAGGGTTAGCGGGAGAAAGGGGGTTCTTC
.,.,TRBJ2-7,TRBV5-4,CASSLDRDGEQYF,TGTGCCAGCAGCTTGGATAGGGATGGTGAGCAGTACTTC
.,.,TRBJ2-7,TRBV5-3,CARTPRLRGYEQYF,TGTGCCAGAACCCCGCGCCTTAGAGGCTACGAGCAGTACTTC
TRBD1,few,TRBJ1-5,TRBV7-2,CASSLGTGRKNQPQHF,TGTGCCAGCAGCTTAGGGACAGGGAGGAAGAATCAGCCCCAGCATTTT
.,.,TRBJ2-3,TRBV9,CASSVGPQGGVGDTQYF,TGTGCCAGCAGCGTGGGTCCCCAAGGGGGGGTAGGAGATACGCAGTATTTT
TRBD1,.,TRBJ1-1,TRBV30,CAWSGPRTGITTEAFF,TGTGCCTGGAGTGGCCCACGGACAGGGATTACGACTGAAGCTTTCTTT
TRBD2,.,TRBJ2-5,TRBV7-9,CASSLASGASGRETQYF,TGTGCCAGCAGCTTAGCGAGTGGTGCTAGCGGGAGGGAGACCCAGTACTTC
.,.,TRBJ2-6,TRBV15,CATALTRSGANVLTF,TGTGCCACCGCATTAACTCGATCTGGGGCCAACGTCCTGACTTTC
.,.,TRBJ1-1,TRBV29-1,CSVGWHKNTEAFF,TGCAGCGTTGGATGGCATAAGAACACTGAAGCTTTCTTT
TRBD2,.,TRBJ2-4,TRBV12-5,CASGLVLGRRAKNIQYF,TGTGCTAGTGGTTTGGTACTCGGGAGGCGGGCCAAAAACATTCAGTACTTC
TRBD1,.,TRBJ1-1,TRBV19,CASSAHRGNTEAFF,TGTGCCAGTAGCGCCCACAGGGGGAACACTGAAGCTTTCTTT
.,.,TRBJ2-2,TRBV5-8,CASSLGHGGELFF,TGTGCCAGCAGCTTGGGTCATGGCGGGGAGCTGTTTTTT
TRBD1,.,TRBJ2-7,TRBV6-4,CASRLPGTGKGEQYF,TGTGCCAGCAGACTTCCCGGGACAGGGAAGGGCGAGCAGTACTTC
.,.,TRBJ2-7,TRBV19,CATRAPGRSSYEQYF,TGTGCCACGAGAGCTCCGGGACGGAGCTCCTACGAGCAGTACTTC
TRBD2,.,TRBJ2-1,TRBV28,CASRHSGRALYEQFF,TGTGCCAGCAGGCATAGCGGGAGGGCCTTGTATGAGCAGTTCTTC